The 28 T cell receptor beta chains presented below share a single source sample, sequenced in a study of blood T cell repertoires in COVID-19. The protocol was immunoSEQ multiplex PCR, while the TCRdb copy is restricted to in-frame clones and leaves out a portion. This table holds roughly 300,000 clones, about 86% found once. Sequences were obtained from peripheral blood. The receptors here all came from a woman aged 60-70 years with active or convalescent COVID-19.

This chain connects TRBV7-2 to TRBJ2-1; TRBD2 matches 14 bases. Germline V CDR1 and CDR2: SGHTA, FQGNSA. The CDR3 consists of 17 residues. V trimming: 1 base; J trimming: 3 bases; junction bases outside the gene matches: 2. This CDR3 reads CASSLGTSGGLYNEQFF. The CDR3 DNA reads TGTGCCAGCAGCTTAGGGACTAGCGGGGGGCTCTACAATGAGCAGTTCTTC. Looking up the rest from reference TRBV7-2 and TRBJ2-1 gives the full variable domain: GAGVSQSPSNKVTEKGKDVELRCDPISGHTALYWYRQSLGQGLEFLIYFQGNSAPDKSGLPSDRFSAERTGGSVSTLTIQRTQQEDSAVYLCASSLGTSGGLYNEQFFGPGTRLTVL.

This sequence joins TRBV27 and TRBJ1-3; a weak D match, TRBD1 (6 bases). CDR1 is MNHEY, CDR2 SMNVEV, per germline (reference sequence). The CDR3 has 15 residues. V shed 8 bases and J shed 0 bases, with 14 bases lying between them. CDR3 coding DNA: TGTGCCAGCGGACCACAGGGATACTCTGGAAACACCATATATTTT. This translates into CASGPQGYSGNTIYF.

The gene calls are TRBV7-6 and TRBJ2-3; 9 nucleotides align to TRBD2. CDR1 is SGHVS, CDR2 FNYEAQ, per germline. The CDR3 covers 16 residues. The trim removed 2 bases at V and 2 bases at J, leaving 5 bases unmatched. The CDR3 region is CASSLSSGGHTDTQYF. The CDR3 nucleotides are TGTGCCAGCAGCTTATCGAGCGGGGGGCACACAGATACGCAGTATTTT. Together with reference TRBV7-6 and TRBJ2-3, the CDR3 gives the full variable domain: GAGVSQSPRYKVTKRGQDVALRCDPISGHVSLYWYRQALGQGPEFLTYFNYEAQQDKSGLPNDRFSAERPEGSISTLTIQRTEQRDSAMYRCASSLSSGGHTDTQYFGPGTRLTVL.

The rearrangement uses TRBV7-9 and TRBJ1-6; D might be TRBD1 (5 bases). The germline V gene has CDR1 SEHNR and CDR2 FQNEAQ (reference sequence). V gave up 5 bases and J gave up 16 bases, with 15 bases separating them. CDR3 length: 12 residues. Here the CDR3 DNA reads TGTGCCAGCAGCCGCGCGGACATTCAACTCCACTTT. Translating it yields CASSRADIQLHF. Using reference TRBV7-9 and TRBJ1-6 for the parts outside the CDR3, the full variable domain is DTGVSQNPRHKITKRGQNVTFRCDPISEHNRLYWYRQTLGQGPEFLTYFQNEAQLEKSRLLSDRFSAERPKGSFSTLEIQRTEQGDSAMYLCASSRADIQLHFGNGTRLTVT.

The CDR3 coding sequence is TGTGCACCGGGGGGTCAGCCCCAGCATTTT. This sequence encodes CAPGGQPQHF. The rearrangement links TRBV28 to TRBJ1-5; TRBD1 might be the D (5 bases). Germline CDR1 MDHEN, CDR2 SYDVKM. The CDR3 spans 10 residues.

This sequence joins TRBV6-6 and TRBJ1-2; D might be TRBD1 (5 bases). The germline V and J ends were trimmed by 0 bases and 6 bases, with 17 bases remaining between them. The CDR3 sequence is 16 residues long. Germline V gene data show CDR1 as MNHNY and CDR2 as SVGAGI (reference sequence). CDR3 in DNA: TGTGCCAGCAGTTACTCGATTGGGGCAAACGCGGATGGCTACACCTTC. This codes for CASSYSIGANADGYTF.

The rearrangement links TRBV7-2 to TRBJ2-2; D is possibly TRBD1 (8 bases). The CDR3 extends over 16 amino acids. Trimming cost V 5 bases and J 6 bases, with 19 bases left between them. CDR1 and CDR2 from the germline V gene are SGHTA and FQGNSA. The CDR3 region has the DNA TGTGCCAGCAGCCTAGGTTACAGGGGGGGTGCCGGGGAGCTGTTTTTT. This encodes CASSLGYRGGAGELFF.

The chain combines TRBV18 with TRBJ2-1; D gene ambiguous. The CDR3 is 15 residues long. Germline-derived CDR1 and CDR2 are KGHSH and LQKENI. V lost 0 bases to trimming and J lost 0 bases, with 6 bases between them. The DNA for the CDR3 is TGTGCCAGCTCACCACCCACTCTCTCCTACAATGAGCAGTTCTTC. Translated, it gives CASSPPTLSYNEQFF.

The chain joins TRBV7-7 to TRBJ2-2, with no clear D. CDR1 is SSHAT and CDR2 is FNYEAQ in the germline V gene (reference sequence). V was pared by 3 bases and J by 0 bases, with 8 bases between. CDR3 length equals 15 residues. This chain's CDR3 is CASSLGFSNTGELFF. The CDR3 DNA reads TGTGCCAGCAGCTTGGGCTTCTCGAACACCGGGGAGCTGTTTTTT.

This chain joins TRBV5-8 and TRBJ2-5; TRBD2 matches 14 bases. Germline V gene lookup returns CDR1 SGHTS and CDR2 YDEGEE. This CDR3 has 19 amino acids. Trimming removed 4 bases from V and 3 bases from J; junction bases left unmatched: 14. The CDR3 DNA reads as TGTGCCAGCAGCCTCTACCGACTAGCGGGGGGGGAAGCGGAAGAGACCCAGTACTTC. It is translated as CASSLYRLAGGEAEETQYF.

In its sample, this clone was seen once. The chain couples TRBV6-5 to TRBJ2-1; unclear D gene. Trimming removed 2 bases at V and 6 bases at J, with 11 bases between. The V gene's germline CDR1 is MNHEY and CDR2 SVGAGI. CDR3 length: 14 residues. The CDR3 reads CASSYVFGGNEQFF. CDR3 DNA: TGTGCCAGCAGTTACGTTTTCGGCGGCAATGAGCAGTTCTTC.

This clone was seen a handful of times. The chain links TRBV7-3 to TRBJ2-3, with a tentative D call TRBD2 (6 bases). V lost 5 bases, J lost 0 bases, and 12 bases lay in between. Germline V gives CDR1 SGHTA, CDR2 FQGTGA. This CDR3 has 15 amino acids. As DNA, the CDR3 is TGTGCCAGCAGCCCCGGACTAATGAGCACAGATACGCAGTATTTT. Amino acid sequence: CASSPGLMSTDTQYF. The full variable domain, rest sourced from reference TRBV7-3 and TRBJ2-3, is GAGVSQTPSNKVTEKGKYVELRCDPISGHTALYWYRQSLGQGPEFLIYFQGTGAADDSGLPNDRFFAVRPEGSVSTLKIQRTERGDSAVYLCASSPGLMSTDTQYFGPGTRLTVL.

This clone came up once. The chain employs TRBV14 and TRBJ1-6; D not resolved. Germline V CDR1 and CDR2: SGHDN, FVKESK. Trimming cost V 0 bases and J 9 bases, with 12 bases left between them. The CDR3 spans 15 residues. DNA of the CDR3: TGTGCCAGCAGCCAAGATCAGATGCCTCTTTCACCCCTCCACTTT. It is translated as CASSQDQMPLSPLHF.

The V gene is TRBV3-1 (or the pseudogene TRBV3-2), the J gene TRBJ1-2, with D unclear. The CDR3 has 17 amino acids. Trimming took 0 bases from V and 4 from J, leaving 18 bases between them. Per the germline V gene, CDR1 is LGHDT and CDR2 is YNNKEL (reference sequence). In nucleotides, the CDR3 is TGTGCCAGCAGCCAAGATACCCCCTGGGCACGCAGCTATGGCTACACCTTC. This translates into CASSQDTPWARSYGYTF.

This chain joins TRBV14 and TRBJ2-7; unclear D gene. This CDR3 is 12 amino acids long. Germline V CDR1 and CDR2: SGHDN, FVKESK. V was cut by 5 bases and J by 0 bases, with 5 bases left in between. The CDR3 DNA reads as TGTGCCAGCAGCAGGAGCTCCTACGAGCAGTACTTC. It yields the protein CASSRSSYEQYF.

This chain uses TRBV19 with TRBJ1-6; 7 bases agree with TRBD1. Germline CDR1 reads LNHDA; CDR2 reads SQIVND (reference sequence). CDR3 size: 14 residues. Losses at the gene ends were 5 bases for V and 4 bases for J; bases not matched to a gene: 2. The CDR3 DNA follows: TGTGCCAGTAGTCGGGGACAGTATAATTCACCCCTCCACTTT. This translates into CASSRGQYNSPLHF.

This clone showed up just a few times. This chain uses TRBV6-5 with TRBJ1-2; 8 bases match TRBD1. V dropped 7 bases and J dropped 4; count of bases not matched to a gene: 8. The CDR3 has 14 residues. Per germline, CDR1 MNHEY and CDR2 SVGAGI. The CDR3 DNA reads TGTGCCAGCACCAGGCAGGGGGCCAGCTATGGCTACACCTTC. Amino acid sequence: CASTRQGASYGYTF.

V and J are TRBV11-2 and TRBJ2-1; 14 bases align to TRBD2. The junction had 4 bases not matched to a gene; V was cut back by 1 base and J by 8 bases. The CDR3 extends over 16 amino acids. The germline V gene encodes CDR1 SGHAT and CDR2 FQNNGV. For the CDR3, the DNA is TGTGCCAGCAGCTTAGCTGTGGGACTAGCGGGGGATGAGCAGTTCTTC. It specifies CASSLAVGLAGDEQFF.

This clone was seen a handful of times. The chain uses TRBV7-9 and TRBJ1-2; D call uncertain. The CDR3 length is 15 residues. Germline V gene sequence: CDR1 SEHNR, CDR2 FQNEAQ (reference sequence). V was cut by 2 bases and J by 0 bases, with 10 bases left in between. CDR3 protein: CASSLSVPSNYGYTF. As DNA, the CDR3 is TGTGCCAGCAGCTTATCGGTACCATCTAACTATGGCTACACCTTC.

The rearrangement joins TRBV11-1 to TRBJ1-2, with D maybe TRBD1 (5 bases). This CDR3 contains 14 residues. The ends were cut back, 3 bases at V and 2 bases at J, with 10 bases in the middle. The germline V gene has CDR1 SGHAT and CDR2 FQDESV (reference sequence). The DNA for the CDR3 is TGTGCCAGCAGCTTTGGCAAGGGGAACTATGGCTACACCTTC. Translated, it gives CASSFGKGNYGYTF. Supplemented by reference TRBV11-1 and TRBJ1-2, the full variable domain reads EAEVAQSPRYKITEKSQAVAFWCDPISGHATLYWYRQILGQGPELLVQFQDESVVDDSQLPKDRFSAERLKGVDSTLKIQPAELGDSAMYLCASSFGKGNYGYTFGSGTRLTVV.

The gene calls are TRBV15 and TRBJ1-5, with D possibly matching TRBD1 (5 bases). V gave up 0 bases and J gave up 4 bases, with 10 bases separating them. Germline lookup yields CDR1 LNHNV and CDR2 YYDKDF (reference sequence). This CDR3 has 15 amino acids. CDR3 amino acids: CATSRDGGGNQPQHF. For the CDR3, the DNA is TGTGCCACCAGCAGAGATGGGGGGGGAAATCAGCCCCAGCATTTT.

The chain joins TRBV15 to TRBJ2-1; 10 bases match TRBD1. Germline V gives CDR1 LNHNV, CDR2 YYDKDF (reference sequence). CDR3 length equals 17 residues. The J segment lost 4 bases and the V segment lost 0 bases, leaving 6 bases of the junction unmatched. The CDR3 bases are TGTGCCACCAGCAGAGATTATAGGGACAGGGGATACAATGAGCAGTTCTTC. Amino acid sequence: CATSRDYRDRGYNEQFF.

The V and J genes are TRBV6-1 and TRBJ1-2, with D possibly matching TRBD1 (6 bases). The germline V gene encodes CDR1 MNHNS and CDR2 SASEGT. The CDR3 contains 12 residues. The germline V and J ends were trimmed by 3 bases and 7 bases, with 9 bases remaining between them. The DNA for the CDR3 is TGTGCCAGCAGTGAGGGGGCAGGTGGCTACACCTTC. Translated, it gives CASSEGAGGYTF.

The rearrangement links TRBV18 to TRBJ1-4, with 9 bases identical to TRBD1. Germline CDR1 KGHSH, CDR2 LQKENI. Trimming took 2 bases from V and 6 from J; bases not matched to a gene: 1. CDR3 size: 14 residues. The CDR3 region is CASSPRTGDEKLFF. In DNA form, the CDR3 reads TGTGCCAGCTCACCAAGGACAGGGGATGAAAAACTGTTTTTT.

The J gene is TRBJ2-5, the V gene TRBV7-9; D is perhaps TRBD2 (6 bases). V was shortened by 3 bases and J by 5 bases, with 19 bases between the two germline ends. The germline V gene has CDR1 SEHNR and CDR2 FQNEAQ (reference sequence). The CDR3 sequence is 16 residues long. The CDR3 DNA follows: TGTGCCAGCAGCTTGGACCGGGACTTGACGACGGAGACCCAGTACTTC. Amino acids: CASSLDRDLTTETQYF.

The rearrangement links TRBV2 to TRBJ2-7, with D hard to call. CDR1 is SNHLY, CDR2 FYNNEI, per germline. The CDR3 sequence is 13 residues long. The V and J ends lost 9 bases and 6 bases respectively, with 18 bases between them. CDR3 sequence: CASQPGPMGEQYF. As DNA, the CDR3 is TGTGCCAGTCAACCGGGTCCCATGGGCGAGCAGTACTTC.

This chain joins TRBV27 and TRBJ1-4, with 7 nucleotides matching TRBD1. The CDR3 totals 16 residues. V shed 5 bases, J shed 4 bases, and the junction held 10 bases outside the gene matches. CDR1 is MNHEY and CDR2 is SMNVEV in the germline V gene (reference sequence). This chain's CDR3 is CASSTETGQGNEKLFF. CDR3 DNA sequence: TGTGCCAGCAGTACAGAGACAGGGCAGGGTAATGAAAAACTGTTTTTT.

In this sample, this clone turned up a few times. This rearrangement joins TRBV12-3 or TRBV12-4 to TRBJ1-5; D remains unclear. Deletions cut 3 bases from V and 11 bases from J, with 14 bases between. This CDR3 has 13 residues. In DNA form, the CDR3 reads TGTGCCAGCAGTTTGTCCGCCCAACTAACCCAGCATTTT. It translates to CASSLSAQLTQHF.